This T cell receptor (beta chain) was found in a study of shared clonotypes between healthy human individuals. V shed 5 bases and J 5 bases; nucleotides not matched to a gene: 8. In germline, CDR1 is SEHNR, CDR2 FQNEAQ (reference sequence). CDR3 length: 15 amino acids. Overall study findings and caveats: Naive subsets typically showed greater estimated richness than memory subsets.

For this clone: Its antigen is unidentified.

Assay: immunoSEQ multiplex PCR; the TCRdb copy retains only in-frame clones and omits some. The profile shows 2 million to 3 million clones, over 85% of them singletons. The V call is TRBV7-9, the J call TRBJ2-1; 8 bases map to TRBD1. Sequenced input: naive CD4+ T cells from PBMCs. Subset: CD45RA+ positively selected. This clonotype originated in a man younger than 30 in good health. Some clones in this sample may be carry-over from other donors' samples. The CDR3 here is CASSLTGDFHNEQFF. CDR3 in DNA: TGTGCCAGCAGCCTGACAGGGGATTTTCACAATGAGCAGTTCTTC.